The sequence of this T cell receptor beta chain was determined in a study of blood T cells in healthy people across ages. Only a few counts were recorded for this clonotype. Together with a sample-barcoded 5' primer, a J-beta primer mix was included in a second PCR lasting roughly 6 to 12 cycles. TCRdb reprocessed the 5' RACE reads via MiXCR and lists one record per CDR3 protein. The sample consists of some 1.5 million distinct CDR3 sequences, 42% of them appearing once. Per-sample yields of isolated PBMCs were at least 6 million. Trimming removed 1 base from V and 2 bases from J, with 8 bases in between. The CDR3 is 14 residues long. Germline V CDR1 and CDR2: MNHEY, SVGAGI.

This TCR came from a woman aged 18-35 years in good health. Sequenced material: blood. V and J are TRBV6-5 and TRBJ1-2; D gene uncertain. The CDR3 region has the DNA TGTGCCAGCAGTTACTACAGATCCAACTATGGCTACACCTTC. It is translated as CASSYYRSNYGYTF.